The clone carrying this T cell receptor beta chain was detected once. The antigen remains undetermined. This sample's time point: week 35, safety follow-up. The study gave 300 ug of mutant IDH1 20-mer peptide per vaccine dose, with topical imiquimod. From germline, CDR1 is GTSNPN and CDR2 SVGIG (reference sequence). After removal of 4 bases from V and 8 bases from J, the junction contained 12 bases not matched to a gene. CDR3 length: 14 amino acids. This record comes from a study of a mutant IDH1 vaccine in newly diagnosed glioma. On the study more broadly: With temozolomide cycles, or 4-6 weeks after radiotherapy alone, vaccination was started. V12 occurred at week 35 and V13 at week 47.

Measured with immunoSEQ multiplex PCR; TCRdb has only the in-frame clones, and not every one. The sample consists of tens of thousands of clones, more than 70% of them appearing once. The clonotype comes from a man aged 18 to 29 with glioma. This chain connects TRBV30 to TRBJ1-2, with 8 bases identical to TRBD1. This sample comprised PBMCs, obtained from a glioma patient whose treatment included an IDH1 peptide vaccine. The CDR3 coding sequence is TGTGCCTGGACCGCGTCCCCCAGGGGGCTCGGCTACACCTTC. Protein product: CAWTASPRGLGYTF.